Below, 18 T cell receptor beta chains from the same sample are listed, as sequenced in a study of early T cells in non-severe SARS-CoV-2 infection. MiXCR, applied by TCRdb to the 5' RACE reads, yields one record per CDR3 protein. The sample carries around 71,000 distinct CDR3 sequences, about 9.1% recorded once. Here the sequenced sample was whole blood, taken at baseline. The receptors here all came from an adult who was a healthcare worker with PCR-confirmed SARS-CoV-2 infection or an uninfected control (not recorded which).

This clonotype qualifies as medium-sized. The rearrangement links TRBV6-2 or TRBV6-3 to TRBJ2-2; D may be TRBD2 (5 bases). V lost 6 bases and J 1 base, leaving 15 bases between the germline ends. The CDR3 consists of 16 residues. Per the germline V gene, CDR1 is MNHEY and CDR2 is SVGEGT. CDR3 in DNA: TGTGCCAGCAGGCCCAGAGGCGGGCGGAACACCGGGGAGCTGTTTTTT. As protein: CASRPRGGRNTGELFF.

In its sample, this clonotype was seen a few times. The J gene is TRBJ2-7, the V gene TRBV5-4, with TRBD2 matching 8 bases. The CDR3 runs 14 residues. The germline gives CDR1 SGHNT, CDR2 YYREEE (reference sequence). V lost 1 base, J lost 5 bases, and 5 bases stayed unmatched. CDR3 amino acids: CASSLTGGTDEQYF. In DNA, the CDR3 is TGTGCCAGCAGCTTGACGGGAGGGACGGACGAGCAGTACTTC.

The chain carries TRBV12-2 and TRBJ2-7; the table calls TRBD2, which could not be checked here. TRBV12-2 is a pseudogene. The length of the CDR3 is 18 residues. The DNA for the CDR3 is TGTGCAAGTCGCTTCATCGTCCCCCGGGTAGCGGGGTGCTACGAGCAGTACTTC. Residues: CASRFIVPRVAGCYEQYF.

The V call is TRBV9, the J call TRBJ2-5; D is possibly TRBD1 or TRBD2 (5 bases each). V lost 0 bases to trimming and J lost 5 bases, with 14 bases between them. CDR3 length equals 15 residues. From germline, CDR1 is SGDLS and CDR2 YYNGEE. The CDR3: CASSVDTGSGETQYF. In DNA form, the CDR3 reads TGTGCCAGCAGCGTAGACACGGGGTCAGGGGAGACCCAGTACTTC.

This chain joins TRBV4-3 and TRBJ2-7, with a possible D match to TRBD2 (6 bases). The CDR3 consists of 13 residues. Germline V gene sequence: CDR1 LGHNA, CDR2 YSLEER. Trimming stripped 0 bases from V and 8 bases from J, with 11 bases between. The DNA of the CDR3 is TGCGCCAGCAGCCAAGATCGTCGGGAGCAGCAGTACTTC. Encoded protein: CASSQDRREQQYF.

This clonotype has ten or more counts. The chain employs TRBV7-3 and TRBJ2-7; 10 bases match TRBD1. The CDR3 spans 14 residues. Trimming removed 4 bases from V and 2 bases from J; junction bases left unmatched: 2. Germline lookup yields CDR1 SGHTA and CDR2 FQGTGA. The CDR3 here is CASSSGTGAYEQYF. CDR3 DNA: TGTGCCAGCAGCTCCGGGACAGGGGCCTACGAGCAGTACTTC.

The J gene is TRBJ2-2, the V gene TRBV11-2; weak D call: TRBD1 (5 bases). V lost 3 bases and J 0 bases, leaving 8 bases between the germline ends. Germline lookup yields CDR1 SGHAT and CDR2 FQNNGV. CDR3 size: 15 residues. The CDR3 bases are TGTGCCAGCAGCTTCGGCAGGGCGAACACCGGGGAGCTGTTTTTT. The encoded protein is CASSFGRANTGELFF.

This clonotype was seen ten or more times. The rearrangement links TRBV6-6 to TRBJ1-1; no definite D call. Trimming pared 5 bases from V and 3 bases from J, leaving 13 bases between. Germline loops: CDR1 MNHNY, CDR2 SVGAGI (reference sequence). The CDR3 contains 14 residues. The chain's CDR3 is CASSRKGRDTEAFF. DNA for the CDR3: TGTGCCAGCAGTAGAAAAGGAAGGGACACTGAAGCTTTCTTT.

Ten or more counts support this clonotype. The chain couples TRBV4-1 to TRBJ2-3; TRBD2 might be the D (6 bases). CDR3 length equals 16 residues. Germline V gene lookup returns CDR1 MGHRA and CDR2 YSYEKL. Trimming left V 4 bases short and J 0 bases short, with 14 bases between. CDR3 protein: CASSLLAPFSTDTQYF. CDR3 in DNA: TGCGCCAGCAGCCTCCTAGCGCCTTTTAGCACAGATACGCAGTATTTT.

The CDR3 sequence is CASSPFLGRGDTDTQYF. Written as DNA, the CDR3 is TGTGCCAGCAGCCCATTCTTGGGCAGGGGAGACACAGATACGCAGTATTTT. The V gene is TRBV14, the J gene TRBJ2-3, with a weak D call TRBD1 (6 bases). Germline values: CDR1 SGHDN, CDR2 FVKESK. The length of the CDR3 is 17 residues. V lost 4 bases and J 2 bases, leaving 19 bases between the germline ends.

The chain employs TRBV28 and TRBJ1-2; D might be TRBD1 (5 bases). V lost 2 bases and J lost 4, with 14 bases in between. Germline V gene lookup returns CDR1 MDHEN and CDR2 SYDVKM. The CDR3 totals 15 residues. In DNA form, the CDR3 reads TGTGCCAGCAGTTTAATAGACAGTCGCGCCTATGGCTACACCTTC. Its translation: CASSLIDSRAYGYTF.

This clonotype has a count of ten or more. The chain carries TRBV5-4 and TRBJ2-7; TRBD2 agrees at 7 bases. V trimming: 3 bases; J trimming: 4 bases; junction bases outside the gene matches: 10. CDR3 size: 15 residues. CDR1 and CDR2 (germline): SGHNT, YYREEE (reference sequence). For the CDR3, the DNA is TGTGCCAGCAGCTGGAGAAGTGGCGGGGGTTACGAGCAGTACTTC. Encoded protein: CASSWRSGGGYEQYF.

The V gene is TRBV29-1, the J gene TRBJ2-1; the match to TRBD1 covers 8 bases. The V and J ends lost 7 bases and 7 bases, in that order; junction bases with no gene match: 9. The CDR3 is 13 residues long. Germline V lookup: CDR1 SQVTM, CDR2 ANQGSEA. The CDR3 sequence is CSAGDRRGNEQFF. For the CDR3, the DNA is TGCAGCGCCGGGGACAGGCGAGGGAATGAGCAGTTCTTC.

This clonotype was picked up a small number of times. The chain couples TRBV29-1 to TRBJ1-3; 9 nucleotides match TRBD1. Germline V gene lookup returns CDR1 SQVTM and CDR2 ANQGSEA. V dropped 4 bases and J dropped 2; count of bases not matched to a gene: 0. CDR3 length: 13 amino acids. The CDR3, as DNA: TGCAGCGTTGGGGACAGGGCTGGAAACACCATATATTTT. This encodes CSVGDRAGNTIYF. Combining the CDR3 with reference TRBV29-1 and TRBJ1-3 gives the whole variable domain SAVISQKPSRDICQRGTSLTIQCQVDSQVTMMFWYRQQPGQSLTLIATANQGSEATYESGFVIDKFPISRPNLTFSTLTVSNMSPEDSSIYLCSVGDRAGNTIYFGEGSWLTVV.

Turning to this clonotype: Being one base from a much bigger clone, this may be a read error. The chain is built from TRBV13 and TRBJ2-3; 8 bases match TRBD2. From germline, CDR1 is PRHDT and CDR2 FYEKMQ (reference sequence). This CDR3 spans 16 amino acids. The CDR3 region is CVSSSTSGYSTDTQYF. The CDR3, as DNA: TGTGTCAGCAGCTCCACTAGCGGATATAGCACAGATACGCAGTATTTT.

This clonotype was counted ten times or more. The rearrangement links TRBV4-3 to TRBJ2-5, with 7 bases matching TRBD1. Germline values: CDR1 LGHNA, CDR2 YSLEER. This CDR3 has 16 amino acids. The V segment lost 4 bases and the J segment 5 bases; nucleotides outside the gene matches: 13. CDR3: CASSPNIQGFRETQYF. The DNA for the CDR3 is TGCGCCAGCAGCCCGAATATACAGGGGTTTCGCGAGACCCAGTACTTC.

This clonotype was recorded a few times. The rearrangement joins TRBV11-2 to TRBJ2-7, with 10 bases identical to TRBD2. The CDR3 length is 17 residues. Germline CDR1 and CDR2: SGHAT and FQNNGV. J lost 2 bases, V lost 4 bases, and 11 bases had no gene match. CDR3 bases: TGTGCCAGCAGCTCAAAGACGACTAGCGGGTCGACCTACGAGCAGTACTTC. This codes for CASSSKTTSGSTYEQYF.

Points on this clonotype: A clone one base away is much larger, so this may be a read error. Here the CDR3 reads CASSSQGAIRYGCTF. The CDR3 nucleotides are TGTGCCAGCAGCTCACAGGGGGCGATTCGGTATGGCTGCACCTTC. V usage is TRBV7-2 and J usage is TRBJ1-2, with 9 nucleotides matching TRBD1. CDR1 SGHTA and CDR2 FQGNSA come from the germline V gene. The CDR3 is made up of 15 amino acids. The whole variable domain, filled in from reference TRBV7-2 and TRBJ1-2, reads GAGVSQSPSNKVTEKGKDVELRCDPISGHTALYWYRQSLGQGLEFLIYFQGNSAPDKSGLPSDRFSAERTGGSVSTLTIQRTQQEDSAVYLCASSSQGAIRYGCTFGSGTRLTVV.